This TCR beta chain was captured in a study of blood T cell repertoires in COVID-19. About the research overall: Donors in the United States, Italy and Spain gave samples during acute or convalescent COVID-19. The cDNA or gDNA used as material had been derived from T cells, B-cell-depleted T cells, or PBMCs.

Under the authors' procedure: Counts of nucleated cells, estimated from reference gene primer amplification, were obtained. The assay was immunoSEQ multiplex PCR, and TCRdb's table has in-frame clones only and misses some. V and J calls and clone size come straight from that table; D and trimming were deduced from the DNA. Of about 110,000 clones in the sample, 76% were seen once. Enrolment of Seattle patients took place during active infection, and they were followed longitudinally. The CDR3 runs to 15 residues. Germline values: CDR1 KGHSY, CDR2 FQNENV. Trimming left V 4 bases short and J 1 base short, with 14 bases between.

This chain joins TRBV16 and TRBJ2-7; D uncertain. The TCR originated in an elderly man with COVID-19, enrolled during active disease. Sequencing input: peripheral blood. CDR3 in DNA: TGTGCCAGCAGCCCAAGTGGCACGCTTTCCTACGAGCAGTACTTC. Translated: CASSPSGTLSYEQYF.